Listed here are 10 T cell receptor beta chains from one sample, sequenced in a study of beta chain features in type 1 diabetes. As every portion of the isolated RNA was reverse transcribed, the sequencing read expressed TCRB transcripts. Assay: immunoSEQ multiplex PCR; the TCRdb copy retains only in-frame clones and omits some. There are about 340,000 clones in the sample; around an eighth occur only once, and around 0.016% lies in the top ten. Study-wide points: TCRB CDR3s from Type 1 diabetes patients were moderately but significantly shorter in all four CD4+ subsets.

Antigens of these TCRs are unknown. Sequenced sample: naive CD4+ T cells from blood. The receptors originated from a young woman with type 1 diabetes.

A few counts support this clone. The chain links TRBV28 to TRBJ1-5, with a tentative D call TRBD1 (6 bases). Germline CDR1 is MDHEN and CDR2 is SYDVKM. The CDR3 is 16 amino acids. V lost 5 bases, J lost 0 bases, and 14 bases lay in between. The CDR3 region is CASSPHTGPSNQPQHF. DNA of the CDR3: TGTGCCAGCAGTCCGCACACAGGGCCTAGCAATCAGCCCCAGCATTTT.

V and J are TRBV30 and TRBJ1-3; 7 positions agree with TRBD1. The V gene's germline CDR1 is GTSNPN and CDR2 SVGIG (reference sequence). Losses at the gene ends were 5 bases for V and 0 bases for J; bases not matched to a gene: 7. The CDR3 consists of 15 residues. Here the CDR3 reads CAWGGQLSSGNTIYF. The CDR3 DNA reads TGTGCCTGGGGGGGACAGCTTAGCTCTGGAAACACCATATATTTT.

This sequence joins TRBV9 and TRBJ2-7; D remains unclear. Per the germline V gene, CDR1 is SGDLS and CDR2 is YYNGEE. The CDR3 consists of 14 residues. Between the trimmed V and J ends, which lost 4 bases and 1 base, there was a span of 12 bases. The DNA for the CDR3 is TGTGCCAGCAGCCCCAACCGGTTATCCTACGAGCAGTACTTC. Amino acid sequence: CASSPNRLSYEQYF.

In this sample, this clone turned up a few times. This sample also contains other DNA sequences that code for the same CDR3. The gene calls are TRBV7-2 and TRBJ2-5, with D uncertain. Trimming shortened V by 1 base and J by 2 bases, and 5 bases separated the two germline ends. The CDR3 loop spans 13 amino acids. The germline V gene encodes CDR1 SGHTA and CDR2 FQGNSA. The CDR3 here is CASSLVYQETQYF. CDR3 sequence (DNA): TGTGCCAGCAGCTTAGTGTATCAAGAGACCCAGTACTTC.

The chain uses TRBV19 and TRBJ1-5, with D perhaps matching TRBD1 (5 bases). With 7 bases removed from V and 3 bases from J, the gap between germline ends came to 13 bases. Germline loops: CDR1 LNHDA, CDR2 SQIVND (reference sequence). CDR3 length: 14 residues. The CDR3 loop reads CASKPGKDNQPQHF. CDR3 in DNA: TGTGCCAGTAAGCCAGGGAAAGACAATCAGCCCCAGCATTTT.

This clone was detected only a few times. The CDR3 is CATSRDGTATNEKLFF. Here the CDR3 DNA reads TGTGCCACCAGCAGAGATGGGACAGCAACTAATGAAAAACTGTTTTTT. The chain uses TRBV15 and TRBJ1-4; 7 positions agree with TRBD1. V dropped 0 bases and J dropped 0; count of bases not matched to a gene: 1. Germline V gene data show CDR1 as LNHNV and CDR2 as YYDKDF (reference sequence). The CDR3 runs 16 residues.

In its sample, this clone was seen a few times. This rearrangement joins TRBV5-1 to TRBJ2-5, with 8 bases identical to TRBD2. Germline-derived CDR1 and CDR2 are SGHRS and YFSETQ. V shed 1 base, J shed 2 bases, and the junction held 4 bases outside the gene matches. The CDR3 contains 15 residues. The CDR3, as DNA: TGCGCCAGCAGCTTGAGTAGCGGGACTCAAGAGACCCAGTACTTC. Its translation: CASSLSSGTQETQYF.

This clone was observed a few times. The chain uses TRBV5-1 and TRBJ1-5; 7 bases are a match to TRBD1. Trimming at V came to 0 bases and at J to 5 bases, leaving 5 bases not matched to a gene. Germline CDR1 and CDR2: SGHRS and YFSETQ. The CDR3 runs to 15 residues. CDR3 in amino acids: CASSLAGDRYQPQHF. CDR3 DNA: TGCGCCAGCAGCTTGGCCGGGGACAGATATCAGCCCCAGCATTTT.

CDR3 amino acids: CASSAGLANTQYF. The CDR3 DNA is TGTGCCAGCAGTGCGGGGTTGGCGAATACGCAGTATTTT. The chain carries TRBV6-5 and TRBJ2-3; the D gene is possibly TRBD2 (6 bases). This CDR3 is 13 amino acids long. The V end was cut by 5 bases, the J end by 7 bases, with 13 bases between. The germline CDR1 and CDR2 sequences are MNHEY and SVGAGI.

This clone was counted a few times. The CDR3 DNA is TGTGCCAGCAGCTTAGAGGTAGCGGGAGGGTTAACATACAATGAGCAGTTCTTC. Encoded protein: CASSLEVAGGLTYNEQFF. V and J are TRBV7-8 and TRBJ2-1, with TRBD2 identical over 11 bases. Per germline, CDR1 SGHVS and CDR2 FQNEAQ. The CDR3 contains 18 residues. Trimming at V came to 1 base and at J to 4 bases, leaving 9 bases not matched to a gene.